These 25 T cell receptor beta chains came from one sample sequenced in a study of blood T cell repertoires in COVID-19. Here immunoSEQ multiplex PCR was the method, and the copy in TCRdb shows in-frame clones only, minus some. The sample has over 45,000 clones, around 86% seen once. The sample comprised peripheral blood. The origin of the receptors is a man aged 60-69 years with active COVID-19.

The chain joins TRBV6-2 or TRBV6-3 to TRBJ2-1; 8 bases line up with TRBD2. CDR1 is MNHEY and CDR2 is SVGEGT in the germline V gene. The ends lost 6 bases at V and 12 bases at J; junction bases unmatched: 4. This CDR3 region has 11 residues. DNA for the CDR3: TGTGCCAGCAGCCAGGGACTAGGGCAGTTCTTC. It yields the protein CASSQGLGQFF.

This chain joins TRBV28 and TRBJ1-5; D uncertain. V was shortened by 5 bases and J by 3 bases, with 14 bases between the two germline ends. The CDR3 runs to 15 residues. CDR1 is MDHEN and CDR2 is SYDVKM in the germline V gene. CDR3 protein: CASSPASGSNQPQHF. For the CDR3, the DNA is TGTGCCAGCAGTCCCGCCTCGGGGTCCAATCAGCCCCAGCATTTT.

The gene calls are TRBV28 and TRBJ2-1; no definite D call. This CDR3 contains 13 residues. V lost 6 bases and J 15 bases, leaving 21 bases between the germline ends. Germline-derived CDR1 and CDR2 are MDHEN and SYDVKM. CDR3 region: CASSDISPQILFF. The CDR3 nucleotides are TGTGCCAGCAGCGACATCTCCCCTCAAATTTTGTTCTTC.

The rearrangement links TRBV28 to TRBJ1-2; 9 bases are shared with TRBD1. Germline V gene lookup returns CDR1 MDHEN and CDR2 SYDVKM. Trimming took 6 bases from V and 4 from J; bases not matched to a gene: 6. The length of the CDR3 is 14 residues. CDR3 loop: CASSRQGGFYGYTF. CDR3 nucleotide sequence: TGTGCCAGCAGCAGACAGGGGGGGTTCTATGGCTACACCTTC.

This chain links TRBV9 with TRBJ1-2; tentatively, D is TRBD1 (5 bases). V was shortened by 3 bases and J by 3 bases, with 12 bases between the two germline ends. CDR1 and CDR2 from the germline V gene are SGDLS and YYNGEE. The CDR3 contains 14 residues. CDR3 region: CASSDSGGYYGYTF. The CDR3 DNA sequence: TGTGCCAGCAGCGATTCGGGGGGATACTATGGCTACACCTTC.

In its sample, this clone was seen a few times. The gene calls are TRBV19 and TRBJ1-5; D is perhaps TRBD1 (6 bases). There are 14 residues in the CDR3. Trimming removed 5 bases at V and 3 bases at J, with 11 bases between. Germline lookup yields CDR1 LNHDA and CDR2 SQIVND (reference sequence). The CDR3 DNA reads TGTGCCAGTAGTTCACAGGGTTACAATCAGCCCCAGCATTTT. Its translation is CASSSQGYNQPQHF.

CDR3 protein: CASSAGTGNYGYTF. CDR3 sequence (DNA): TGTGCCAGCAGCGCCGGGACAGGCAACTATGGCTACACCTTC. J is TRBJ1-2 and V is TRBV6-8; 8 positions agree with TRBD1. Germline V gives CDR1 MNHGY, CDR2 SAAAGT. Trimming took 6 bases from V and 2 from J; bases not matched to a gene: 5. This CDR3 spans 14 amino acids.

This rearrangement joins TRBV24-1 to TRBJ2-2; 9 bases line up with TRBD1. CDR3 length equals 16 residues. The V gene's germline CDR1 is KGHDR and CDR2 SFDVKD. Trimming cost V 4 bases and J 6 bases; bases outside gene matches: 8. In nucleotides, the CDR3 is TGTGCCACCAGTGACTCCGGGACAGGGTTTGCCGGGGAGCTGTTTTTT. Translating gives CATSDSGTGFAGELFF.

This clone was counted a few times. The V gene is TRBV28, the J gene TRBJ2-7, with D possibly matching TRBD1 (5 bases). The CDR3 contains 8 residues. Germline CDR1 and CDR2: MDHEN and SYDVKM. In DNA, the CDR3 is TGTTCCCAGGGCGAGCAGTACTTC. Encoded protein: CSQGEQYF.

V usage is TRBV19 and J usage is TRBJ2-1; D might be TRBD1 (5 bases). Trimming pared 4 bases from V and 0 bases from J, leaving 10 bases between. Germline V gives CDR1 LNHDA, CDR2 SQIVND (reference sequence). The CDR3 has 15 residues. The CDR3 region is CASSRSGLSYNEQFF. The CDR3 DNA follows: TGTGCCAGTAGTAGGTCAGGGCTCTCCTACAATGAGCAGTTCTTC.

This clone was recorded only once. The chain recombines TRBV29-1 with TRBJ1-2; D not certain. The CDR3 has 11 residues. CDR1 SQVTM and CDR2 ANQGSEA come from the germline V gene. Trimming cost V 5 bases and J 4 bases, with 8 bases left between them. CDR3 bases: TGCAGCGTTTTTACAGCCTATGGCTACACCTTC. Translation: CSVFTAYGYTF. Full variable domain (rest looked up from reference TRBV29-1 and TRBJ1-2): SAVISQKPSRDICQRGTSLTIQCQVDSQVTMMFWYRQQPGQSLTLIATANQGSEATYESGFVIDKFPISRPNLTFSTLTVSNMSPEDSSIYLCSVFTAYGYTFGSGTRLTVV.

The table lists this clone with a few counts. CDR3 protein: CASSTQVVETQYF. The CDR3, as DNA: TGTGCCAGCAGTACACAGGTGGTTGAGACCCAGTACTTC. The chain has TRBV7-6 and TRBJ2-5; D may be TRBD1 (5 bases). The V gene's germline CDR1 is SGHVS and CDR2 FNYEAQ. The germline V and J ends were trimmed by 6 bases and 5 bases, with 13 bases remaining between them. The CDR3 runs 13 residues.

The chain uses TRBV6-2 or TRBV6-3 and TRBJ2-7, with 9 bases that match TRBD1. After removal of 6 bases from V and 4 bases from J, the junction contained 7 bases not matched to a gene. The germline V gene encodes CDR1 MNHEY and CDR2 SVGEGT. The CDR3 loop spans 14 amino acids. The CDR3 loop reads CASSKTGGKYEQYF. Here the CDR3 DNA reads TGTGCCAGCAGCAAGACAGGGGGTAAATACGAGCAGTACTTC.

This clone was counted only a few times. The rearrangement joins TRBV5-1 to TRBJ1-5; D might be TRBD1 (5 bases). V was shortened by 3 bases and J by 4 bases, with 11 bases between the two germline ends. The germline gives CDR1 SGHRS, CDR2 YFSETQ. The CDR3 covers 14 residues. The CDR3 bases are TGCGCCAGCAGCTGGGGGGGGGATAATCAGCCCCAGCATTTT. Encoded protein: CASSWGGDNQPQHF.

The rearrangement joins TRBV7-8 to TRBJ1-6, with D perhaps matching TRBD1 (5 bases). CDR3 length: 15 amino acids. Germline-derived CDR1 and CDR2 are SGHVS and FQNEAQ. Trimming left V 1 base short and J 11 bases short, with 15 bases between. The CDR3 here is CASSLDQTVSTPLHF. CDR3 in DNA: TGTGCCAGCAGCTTAGATCAGACAGTGTCTACACCCCTCCACTTT. The whole variable domain, filled in from reference TRBV7-8 and TRBJ1-6, reads GAGVSQSPRYKVAKRGQDVALRCDPISGHVSLFWYQQALGQGPEFLTYFQNEAQLDKSGLPSDRFFAERPEGSVSTLKIQRTQQEDSAVYLCASSLDQTVSTPLHFGNGTRLTVT.

The count of this clone is one. The chain carries TRBV2 and TRBJ2-5; 7 positions agree with TRBD2. The germline gives CDR1 SNHLY, CDR2 FYNNEI. CDR3 size: 16 residues. V shed 0 bases and J 4 bases; nucleotides not matched to a gene: 8. Written as DNA, the CDR3 is TGTGCCAGCAGTGAAGCGGGGGGGAGGTTGGGAGAGACCCAGTACTTC. Translation: CASSEAGGRLGETQYF.

The V call is TRBV6-2 or TRBV6-3, the J call TRBJ1-3; TRBD1 is a possible D gene (6 bases). This CDR3 contains 17 residues. Germline CDR1 and CDR2: MNHEY and SVGEGT. Trimming pared 0 bases from V and 0 bases from J, leaving 12 bases between. CDR3 in amino acids: CASSYSDRSASGNTIYF. CDR3 DNA sequence: TGTGCCAGCAGTTACTCGGACAGATCCGCCTCTGGAAACACCATATATTTT.

The V gene is TRBV28, the J gene TRBJ1-2, with D maybe TRBD1 (6 bases). The CDR3 covers 13 residues. Trimming removed 4 bases at V and 3 bases at J, with 9 bases between. CDR1 is MDHEN and CDR2 is SYDVKM in the germline V gene. As DNA, the CDR3 is TGTGCCAGCAGTTCCGGGGGGCACTATGGCTACACCTTC. This codes for CASSSGGHYGYTF.

This clone was counted once. The chain employs TRBV19 and TRBJ1-6, with D possibly TRBD1 on 5 matching bases. V lost 11 bases and J lost 0, with 20 bases in between. The V gene's germline CDR1 is LNHDA and CDR2 SQIVND (reference sequence). This CDR3 has 17 amino acids. As DNA, the CDR3 is TGTGCCCGAATCCCCCATTGTGGGGCCTCCTATAATTCACCCCTCCACTTT. It specifies CARIPHCGASYNSPLHF.

V is TRBV10-3 and J is TRBJ2-7, with a weak D call TRBD2 (6 bases). V lost 7 bases, J lost 2 bases, and 12 bases lay in between. CDR3 length: 13 residues. Germline V gene data show CDR1 as ENHRY and CDR2 as SYGVKD. DNA of the CDR3: TGTGCCATCAATCCGGAGGGGACCTACGAGCAGTACTTC. Encoded protein: CAINPEGTYEQYF.

The rearrangement links TRBV6-5 to TRBJ1-5; D gene ambiguous. Germline loops: CDR1 MNHEY, CDR2 SVGAGI. The CDR3 runs to 15 residues. The V end lost 3 bases, the J end lost 2 bases, and 11 bases lay between the germline ends. The CDR3 region has the DNA TGTGCCAGCAGTTATCCACAGACCCGCAATCAGCCCCAGCATTTT. Its protein is CASSYPQTRNQPQHF.

CDR3 nucleotides: TGTGCCATCAGCCCCGGACAGGAACCCGGGGAGCTGTTTTTT. It specifies CAISPGQEPGELFF. The chain couples TRBV10-3 to TRBJ2-2; TRBD1 aligns across 7 bases. Germline V lookup: CDR1 ENHRY, CDR2 SYGVKD. The V gene end was trimmed by 6 bases and the J gene end by 6 bases; junction bases not matched to a gene: 7. This CDR3 has 14 residues.

J is TRBJ2-7 and V is TRBV28, with 9 bases that match TRBD1. J was trimmed by 5 bases and V by 4 bases; bases with no gene match: 9. The germline V gene has CDR1 MDHEN and CDR2 SYDVKM. This CDR3 spans 15 amino acids. In DNA, the CDR3 is TGTGCCAGCAGTTGGACCGGGACAGGGTTCCACGAGCAGTACTTC. Protein product: CASSWTGTGFHEQYF.

The CDR3 reads CASSSVSDNSYEQYF. The CDR3 bases are TGTGCCAGCAGCTCCGTCTCCGACAACTCCTACGAGCAGTACTTC. The gene calls are TRBV13 and TRBJ2-7; D is uncertain. Germline V CDR1 and CDR2: PRHDT, FYEKMQ (reference sequence). V was cut by 4 bases and J by 0 bases, with 13 bases left in between. This CDR3 has 15 amino acids.

This chain uses TRBV29-1 with TRBJ2-3; 10 bases align to TRBD2. Germline V gives CDR1 SQVTM, CDR2 ANQGSEA. The ends lost 0 bases at V and 7 bases at J; junction bases unmatched: 4. The CDR3 is 14 amino acids. Here the CDR3 DNA reads TGCAGCGTTGAAGATCTTAGCGGGGGGTATACGCAGTATTTT. Protein: CSVEDLSGGYTQYF.